The 2 T cell receptor beta chains given below trace back to one sample, sequenced in a study of cytomegalovirus exposure and HLA in healthy donors. The PCR used 60 Vbeta and 13 Jbeta primers. Assay used: immunoSEQ multiplex PCR; TCRdb lists only in-frame clones, some missing. The data show 100,000 to 150,000 clones, more than 9% seen once. Sequenced input: PBMCs. The receptor set was obtained from a woman aged 18 to 35 in good health and CMV-seropositive.

This clone was found a few times. V gene TRBV5-6 combines with J gene TRBJ1-1, with D tentatively TRBD1 (6 bases). Trimming took off 3 bases at V and 10 bases at J, with 16 bases between the two ends. The CDR3 covers 13 residues. Germline assignment: CDR1 SGHDT and CDR2 YYEEEE. The CDR3 region is CASSSTTGARAFF. CDR3 nucleotides: TGTGCCAGCAGCTCCACGACAGGCGCGAGAGCTTTCTTT.

The CDR3 nucleotides read TGTGCCAGTAGTTCAGGGTACGGCACCGGGGAGCTGTTTTTT. This sequence encodes CASSSGYGTGELFF. The J gene is TRBJ2-2, the V gene TRBV19; TRBD1 is a possible D gene (5 bases). The germline CDR1 and CDR2 sequences are LNHDA and SQIVND (reference sequence). Trimming cost V 5 bases and J 4 bases, with 11 bases left between them. CDR3 length: 14 amino acids.